The clone carrying this TCR beta chain turned up a few times. Using its own MiXCR run on the RT-PCR reads, TCRdb lists one record per CDR3 protein. The sample holds about 680,000 distinct CDR3 sequences; 14% are singletons and the top ten take around 3.3%. This CDR3 spans 17 amino acids. The germline V gene encodes CDR1 LGHNA and CDR2 YSLEER. V lost 1 base and J 4 bases, leaving 19 bases between the germline ends. The clonotype originates from a female donor in good health, serving as a healthy control. The genes are TRBV4-3 and TRBJ1-1; D may be TRBD1 (5 bases). The sample comprised memory CD4+ T cells from blood. CDR3 amino acids: CASSQAGAPGVGTEAFF. The CDR3 nucleotides are TGCGCCAGCAGCCAAGCTGGGGCACCCGGGGTAGGCACTGAAGCTTTCTTT.